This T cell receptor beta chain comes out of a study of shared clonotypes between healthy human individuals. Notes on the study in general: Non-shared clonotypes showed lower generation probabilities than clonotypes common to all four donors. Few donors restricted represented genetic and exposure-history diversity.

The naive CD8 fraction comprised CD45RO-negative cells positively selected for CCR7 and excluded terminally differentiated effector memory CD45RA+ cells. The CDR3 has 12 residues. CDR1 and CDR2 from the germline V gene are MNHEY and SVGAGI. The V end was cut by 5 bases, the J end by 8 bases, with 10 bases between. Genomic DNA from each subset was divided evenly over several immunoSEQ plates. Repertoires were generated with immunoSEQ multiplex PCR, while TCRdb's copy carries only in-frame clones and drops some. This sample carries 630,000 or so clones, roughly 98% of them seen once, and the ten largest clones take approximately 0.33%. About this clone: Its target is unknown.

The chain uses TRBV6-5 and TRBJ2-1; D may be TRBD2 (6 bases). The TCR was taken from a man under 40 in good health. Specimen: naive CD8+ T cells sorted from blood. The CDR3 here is CASSRDFDEQFF. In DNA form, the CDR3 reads TGTGCCAGCAGTAGGGACTTCGATGAGCAGTTCTTC.